The TCR beta chain under discussion was sequenced for a study of T cell responses to AZD1222 COVID-19 vaccine. The study, taken as a whole, reports: Only after the peak T cell response were repertoires sampled.

Germline V gene lookup returns CDR1 SGHDN and CDR2 FVKESK. V was trimmed by 4 bases and J by 0 bases, leaving 13 bases between them. CDR3 length: 16 amino acids. Regarding this clone: The antigen is unknown.

Some clones are missing from TCRdb's copy, which holds only in-frame ones; the method was immunoSEQ multiplex PCR. The profile shows approximately 160,000 clones, approximately 88% of them singletons. This sequence joins TRBV14 and TRBJ2-1; tentative D call: TRBD1 (5 bases). The specimen comprised peripheral blood, sampled on day 0 of MenACWY control vaccination. The TCR comes from an adult in good health. The CDR3 here is CASSRGAPSSYNEQFF. The CDR3 DNA reads TGTGCCAGCAGCCGTGGGGCCCCCAGCTCCTACAATGAGCAGTTCTTC.